The rows below give T cell receptor beta chains drawn from one sample of a study of regulatory and conventional T cells in RAG deficiency. Only in-frame clones appear in the TCRdb table, and some are missing; sequencing was by immunoSEQ multiplex PCR. The table lists approximately 35,000 clones, about 76% of them singletons. A further study also used this sample, focusing on regulatory T cells.

The specimen was CD4+ effector T cells sorted from blood. The source is a human donor in good health. Each CDR3 is given with its conserved first and last residue. D genes are given only for firm matches. Where a row states a size, it is once, few, many or the class of an expanded clone; other rows omit it.

cdr3_nt cdr3_aa clone_size d_call j_call v_call
TGTGCCAGCAGCTACTACAGGGGGCCCCCCTCCTCTGGGGCCAACGTCCTGACTTTC CASSYYRGPPSSGANVLTF NA TRBD1 TRBJ2-6 TRBV7-2
TGCAGCGGCGGTAACTCCTACGAGCAGTACTTC CSGGNSYEQYF NA NA TRBJ2-7 TRBV29-1
TGCGCCAGCAGCTCTGGGCCACAGGGTTCCGAAGCTTTCTTT CASSSGPQGSEAFF NA NA TRBJ1-1 TRBV5-1
TGTGCCAGCAGCCAACCCGGGGCAGTCACAGATACGCAGTATTTT CASSQPGAVTDTQYF NA NA TRBJ2-3 TRBV4-2
TGTGCCAGCAGTTACCTGAGACCACAGAACACTGAAGCTTTCTTT CASSYLRPQNTEAFF NA NA TRBJ1-1 TRBV6-6
TGTGCCTGGAGTGTAGGACTAGCGGGGCCAGATACGCAGTATTTT CAWSVGLAGPDTQYF NA TRBD2 TRBJ2-3 TRBV30
TGTGCCAGCAGTCACCGTCATTCACCCCTCCACTTT CASSHRHSPLHF few NA TRBJ1-6 TRBV2
TGTGCCAGCAGTGCTACCGGGACAGACGAAAAACTGTTTTTT CASSATGTDEKLFF NA TRBD1 TRBJ1-4 TRBV2
TGTGCCAGCAGCCTCTCGGACAGGGGCACAGATACGCAGTATTTT CASSLSDRGTDTQYF NA TRBD1 TRBJ2-3 TRBV9
TGTGCCAGCAGTTCCTACGGGACAGGTAACACTGAAGCTTTCTTT CASSSYGTGNTEAFF NA TRBD1 TRBJ1-1 TRBV6-5
TGCGCCAGCAGCAGTTCAGTCTACCAGGCGAACACCGGGGAGCTGTTTTTT CASSSSVYQANTGELFF NA NA TRBJ2-2 TRBV5-1
TGCGCCAGCAGCCAGGACGGCATCAATCAGCCCCAGCATTTT CASSQDGINQPQHF NA NA TRBJ1-5 TRBV5-1
TGTGCCAGCAGCTTGACTAGCGGGGCCCGCACAGATACGCAGTATTTT CASSLTSGARTDTQYF NA TRBD2 TRBJ2-3 TRBV5-6
TGTGCCAGCAGTCTGGACAGGGGAGACGAAAAACTGTTTTTT CASSLDRGDEKLFF NA TRBD1 TRBJ1-4 TRBV28
TGTGCCAGCAGCTTAACGCTGGGTTATACGCAGTATTTT CASSLTLGYTQYF NA NA TRBJ2-3 TRBV7-9